The present T cell receptor (beta chain) was sequenced within a study of identical twins. The study's findings and limits: Possibly, invariant MAIT and iNKT cells partly confounded zero-insertion analyses.

TCRdb ran MiXCR on the 5' RACE reads and lists one entry per CDR3 protein. The sample includes about 210,000 distinct CDR3 sequences, 9.4% seen only once; the top ten take around 5%. This clonotype was recorded many times. Its antigen is still unknown. CDR3 length: 12 residues. Trimming stripped 8 bases from V and 5 bases from J, with 13 bases between. Germline V gene lookup returns CDR1 MNHEY and CDR2 SVGEGT. The V and J genes are TRBV6-2 or TRBV6-3 and TRBJ2-7; perhaps TRBD2 as D (6 bases). This TCR was sampled from a young woman in good health. Sequencing was carried out using memory (CD45RO+) T cells sorted from blood. In nucleotides, the CDR3 is TGTGCCAGCTTCGGACTACTCAACGAGCAGTACTTC. It codes for CASFGLLNEQYF.